This passage covers 4 T cell receptor beta chains from one sample sequenced in a study of tumor and adjacent non-tumor tissue in lung cancer. TCRbeta libraries were built with three rounds of nested PCR, modified from ARM-PCR. TCRdb re-derived calls from the multiplex PCR reads in MiXCR, one entry per CDR3 protein. The sample lists under 100,000 distinct CDR3 sequences, roughly 62% occurring once. The template was RNA from unsorted bulk tissue. Source material: lung tumor tissue. Source of these receptors: a man aged 70 or older with non-small cell lung cancer.

With respect to this clonotype: With a much larger clone just one base away, this may be a read error. The chain carries TRBV5-4 and TRBJ2-7; 8 positions agree with TRBD1. V trimming: 0 bases; J trimming: 7 bases; junction bases outside the gene matches: 6. Germline CDR1 and CDR2: SGHNT and YYREEE (reference sequence). The CDR3 consists of 14 residues. CDR3 in DNA: TGTGCCAGCAGCTTGGACCAGGGGGCCGGGGAGCAGTACTTC. The encoded protein is CASSLDQGAGEQYF. The whole variable domain, filled in from reference TRBV5-4 and TRBJ2-7, reads ETGVTQSPTHLIKTRGQQVTLRCSSQSGHNTVSWYQQALGQGPQFIFQYYREEENGRGNFPPRFSGLQFPNYSSELNVNALELDDSALYLCASSLDQGAGEQYFGPGTRLTVT.

About this clonotype itself: The junction shows a germline mismatch at one end, possibly a read error. The V call is TRBV13, the J call TRBJ2-3, with D unclear. CDR3 size: 11 residues. Germline values: CDR1 PRHDT, CDR2 FYEKMQ (reference sequence). The CDR3 sequence: CASSQKGTHYF. The DNA of the CDR3 is TGTGCTAGCAGTCAAAAGGGCACGCATTATTTT. Drawing the rest from reference TRBV13 and TRBJ2-3, the complete variable domain is AAGVIQSPRHLIKEKRETATLKCYPIPRHDTVYWYQQGPGQDPQFLISFYEKMQSDKGSIPDRFSAQQFSDYHSELNMSSLELGDSALYFCASSQKGTHYFGPGTRLTVL.

Ten or more counts support this clonotype. The chain joins TRBV7-9 to TRBJ2-5; D possibly corresponds to TRBD2 (5 bases). The CDR3 extends over 14 amino acids. Germline lookup yields CDR1 SEHNR and CDR2 FQNEAQ (reference sequence). Trimming shortened V by 2 bases and J by 0 bases, and 7 bases separated the two germline ends. CDR3 DNA sequence: TGTGCCAGCAGCTTATGGGAGTACCAAGAGACCCAGTACTTC. Its protein product is CASSLWEYQETQYF.

This chain links TRBV12-3 or TRBV12-4 with TRBJ2-7, with 8 bases lining up with TRBD1. V gave up 1 base and J gave up 7 bases; unmatched junction bases: 6. The CDR3 has 14 residues. This chain's CDR3 is CASSLGQGTGEQYF. CDR3 in DNA: TGTGCCAGCAGTTTAGGACAGGGGACGGGGGAGCAGTACTTC.